This T cell receptor (beta chain) was identified in a study of blood T cells in healthy people across ages. Per the germline V gene, CDR1 is SGHTA and CDR2 is FQGNSA. The V gene end was trimmed by 5 bases and the J gene end by 8 bases; junction bases not matched to a gene: 14. This CDR3 is 15 amino acids long. There are a few counts of this clonotype. Next came a second PCR, run for about 6 to 12 cycles, which used a sample-barcoded 5' primer along with a J-beta primer mix. One entry per CDR3 protein results from TCRdb running MiXCR on the 5' RACE reads. The table has 1.5 million to 2 million distinct CDR3 sequences, under 30% seen once.

This sequence originates from a woman in her twenties or thirties in good health. Sequencing was done on a sample of blood. This chain connects TRBV7-2 to TRBJ1-2, with TRBD1 identical over 7 bases. CDR3 sequence reads: CASSRNKGGAEGYTF. CDR3 coding DNA: TGTGCCAGCAGCCGCAATAAAGGGGGCGCGGAGGGCTACACCTTC.